These T cell receptor beta chains were read from a single sample in a study. TCRdb reanalysed the RT-PCR reads using MiXCR and keeps one entry per CDR3 protein. The table includes about 680,000 distinct CDR3 sequences, more than 13% detected once. The sample was memory CD4+ T cells from blood. The origin of the receptors is a female donor in good health, serving as a healthy control. Both conserved end residues are part of each CDR3. D genes are given only for firm matches. Expanded clones get a size class; other rows say once, few or many, or leave the size out.

TRBV18	few	TRBJ2-7	TRBD2	CASSPRREGSEQYF	TGTGCCAGCTCACCACGGCGGGAGGGCTCCGAGCAGTACTTC
TRBV11-2	few	TRBJ1-1	-	CASSFRQEGTEAFF	TGTGCCAGCAGCTTCCGGCAGGAGGGCACTGAAGCTTTCTTT
TRBV7-2	many	TRBJ2-5	TRBD2	CASSLGWGGRETQYF	TGTGCCAGCAGCTTGGGTTGGGGGGGTAGAGAGACCCAGTACTTC
TRBV5-1	many	TRBJ2-1	-	CASSLEGIINEQFF	TGCGCCAGCAGCTTGGAGGGCATCATCAATGAGCAGTTCTTC
TRBV6-5	many	TRBJ1-5	-	CASSYSLDSNQPQHF	TGTGCCAGCAGTTACTCGTTGGACAGCAATCAGCCCCAGCATTTT
TRBV6-1	many	TRBJ2-1	TRBD2	CASNQPGLAGGYEQFF	TGTGCCAGCAACCAACCGGGACTAGCGGGAGGCTATGAGCAGTTCTTC
TRBV6-5	few	TRBJ2-1	TRBD2	CASTKMASGRGKVF	TGTGCCAGCACCAAGATGGCTAGCGGGCGCGGGAAGGTCTTC
TRBV29-1	many	TRBJ2-7	TRBD1	CSVVGTGGDEQYF	TGCAGCGTTGTCGGGACAGGGGGCGACGAGCAGTACTTC
TRBV5-1	-	TRBJ2-1	TRBD2	CASSLPASGGYNEQFF	TGCGCCAGCAGCCTGCCGGCTAGCGGGGGGTACAATGAGCAGTTCTTC
TRBV27	-	TRBJ1-5	-	CASSFQRNQPQHF	TGTGCCAGCAGTTTCCAACGAAATCAGCCCCAGCATTTT
TRBV20-1	few	TRBJ2-3	-	CSRFRGATDTQYF	TGCAGCCGTTTCCGGGGGGCCACAGATACGCAGTATTTT
TRBV6-2/TRBV6-3	-	TRBJ2-3	-	CASRPGRVITDTQYF	TGTGCCAGCAGACCTGGTCGCGTAATCACAGATACGCAGTATTTT
TRBV4-1	-	TRBJ2-7	-	CASSRNRESYEQYF	TGCGCCAGCAGCCGAAACAGGGAATCCTACGAGCAGTACTTC
TRBV5-6	few	TRBJ2-1	-	CASSLVGEEFF	TGTGCCAGCAGCTTGGTCGGGGAGGAGTTCTTC
TRBV13	-	TRBJ2-7	-	CASSFTDTYEQYF	TGTGCCAGCAGCTTCACGGACACCTACGAGCAGTACTTC
TRBV5-1	many	TRBJ1-1	-	CASSLGWGNTEAFF	TGCGCCAGCAGCTTGGGCTGGGGAAACACTGAAGCTTTCTTT
TRBV28	-	TRBJ2-5	-	CASSTYRTDRYQETQYF	TGTGCCAGCAGTACCTATAGGACAGACAGGTACCAAGAGACCCAGTACTTC
TRBV7-2	-	TRBJ2-7	TRBD1	CASSVTGTGFYEQYF	TGTGCCAGCAGCGTCACCGGGACAGGGTTCTACGAGCAGTACTTC
TRBV6-5	-	TRBJ2-7	TRBD1	CATHRGQGYEQYF	TGTGCCACGCACCGCGGACAGGGCTACGAGCAGTACTTC
TRBV7-2	few	TRBJ2-1	-	CASSRDWSYNEQFF	TGTGCCAGCAGTAGGGATTGGTCCTACAATGAGCAGTTCTTC
TRBV5-1	-	TRBJ2-5	-	CASSLEGPTQETQYF	TGCGCCAGCAGCTTGGAGGGACCGACCCAAGAGACCCAGTACTTC
TRBV20-1	few	TRBJ2-3	TRBD2	CSAPRVAGATDTQYF	TGCAGTGCCCCGCGCGTAGCGGGAGCCACAGATACGCAGTATTTT
TRBV24-1	-	TRBJ2-5	-	CATSGGAGPLQETQYF	TGTGCCACCAGTGGTGGGGCAGGGCCTCTCCAAGAGACCCAGTACTTC
TRBV6-6	few	TRBJ2-2	TRBD2	CASRPGLGTSGELFF	TGTGCCAGCAGACCGGGACTAGGCACGAGCGGGGAGCTGTTTTTT
TRBV10-3	many	TRBJ2-4	TRBD2	CAISETSGRKNIQYF	TGTGCCATCAGTGAGACTAGCGGTCGTAAAAACATTCAGTACTTC
TRBV4-1	few	TRBJ1-2	TRBD1	CASSPDRASNYGYTF	TGCGCCAGCAGCCCCGACAGGGCCTCTAACTATGGCTACACCTTC
TRBV12-3/TRBV12-4	many	TRBJ1-2	TRBD1	CASTLQGASGYTF	TGTGCCAGCACCCTACAGGGGGCGTCGGGCTACACCTTC
TRBV4-3	-	TRBJ1-2	-	CASSQDPPNGYTF	TGCGCCAGCAGCCAAGATCCCCCTAATGGCTACACCTTC
TRBV9	-	TRBJ1-4	TRBD1	CASSVGDRDNEKLFF	TGTGCCAGCAGCGTAGGGGACAGGGATAATGAAAAACTGTTTTTT
TRBV6-5	-	TRBJ1-1	-	CASTLRDGYTEAFF	TGTGCCAGCACTCTTCGGGACGGCTACACTGAAGCTTTCTTT
TRBV7-8	-	TRBJ2-7	-	CASSLSGTHSYEQYF	TGTGCCAGCAGCTTGAGCGGGACACATTCCTACGAGCAGTACTTC
TRBV6-2/TRBV6-3	many	TRBJ1-2	TRBD1	CASSYTGDYGYTF	TGTGCCAGCAGTTACACAGGGGACTATGGCTACACCTTC
TRBV9	few	TRBJ1-3	-	CASSVVMGAGNTIYF	TGTGCCAGCAGCGTAGTTATGGGGGCTGGAAACACCATATATTTT
TRBV4-3	-	TRBJ2-7	-	CASSQGRLEQYF	TGCGCCAGCAGCCAAGGGAGGCTCGAGCAGTACTTC
TRBV7-6	few	TRBJ2-1	TRBD1	CASTGTGNYNEQFF	TGTGCCAGCACCGGGACAGGGAACTACAATGAGCAGTTCTTC
TRBV3-1	-	TRBJ2-7	-	CASSQFQNYEQYF	TGTGCCAGCAGCCAATTTCAGAATTACGAGCAGTACTTC
TRBV10-3	many	TRBJ2-5	-	CAISGRKGSEETQYF	TGTGCCATCAGTGGTAGGAAGGGTTCGGAGGAGACCCAGTACTTC
TRBV5-4	few	TRBJ2-1	TRBD2	CASSFPSGDYNEQFF	TGTGCCAGCAGCTTCCCTAGCGGAGACTACAATGAGCAGTTCTTC
TRBV27	-	TRBJ2-1	-	CASSSLGGGYNEQFF	TGTGCCAGCAGTTCATTGGGGGGCGGCTACAATGAGCAGTTCTTC
TRBV7-3	many	TRBJ1-2	-	CASSLSTGTSPTF	TGTGCCAGCAGCTTAAGCACCGGGACTTCCCCCACCTTC
TRBV5-6	-	TRBJ2-7	TRBD2	CASSLQTSAITYKQYF	TGTGCCAGCAGCCTCCAGACTAGCGCAATTACCTACAAGCAGTACTTC
TRBV20-1	-	TRBJ2-1	-	CSARDGPSALDNEQFF	TGCAGTGCTAGAGATGGGCCTTCCGCGCTCGACAATGAGCAGTTCTTC
TRBV6-5	-	TRBJ1-1	TRBD1	CASSYLPTGEGNTEAFF	TGTGCCAGCAGTTACCTACCCACAGGGGAGGGGAACACTGAAGCTTTCTTT
TRBV11-2	few	TRBJ2-2	TRBD2	CASSLSVAGGQSRELFF	TGTGCCAGCAGCTTATCGGTAGCGGGGGGACAATCAAGGGAGCTGTTTTTT
TRBV6-5	many	TRBJ2-1	TRBD1	CASSYWGTDLSEQFF	TGTGCCAGCAGTTACTGGGGGACAGATCTGTCCGAGCAGTTCTTC
TRBV18	-	TRBJ2-1	-	CASSPPSWGGGNNEQFF	TGTGCCAGCTCACCACCGTCGTGGGGAGGGGGAAACAATGAGCAGTTCTTC
TRBV7-2	few	TRBJ2-2	TRBD2	CASSRTSGGPGELFF	TGTGCCAGCAGCCGGACTAGCGGGGGCCCCGGGGAGCTGTTTTTT
TRBV6-6	-	TRBJ1-3	-	CASSYSYHSGNTIYF	TGTGCCAGCAGTTACTCGTATCACTCTGGAAACACCATATATTTT
TRBV5-1	many	TRBJ2-7	-	CASSFGDREQYF	TGCGCCAGCAGCTTTGGGGATCGGGAGCAGTACTTC
TRBV5-1	few	TRBJ2-6	-	CASSPHDRGTSVAGANVLTF	TGCGCCAGCAGCCCGCACGACAGAGGAACCTCGGTGGCTGGGGCCAACGTCCTGACTTTC
TRBV7-2	-	TRBJ2-3	TRBD2	CASSLDRGGGHTQYF	TGTGCCAGCAGCTTAGATCGCGGGGGGGGTCATACGCAGTATTTT
TRBV30	medium-sized	TRBJ1-1	TRBD1	CAWTKQGARTEAFF	TGTGCCTGGACCAAACAGGGGGCGCGAACTGAAGCTTTCTTT
TRBV3-1	-	TRBJ2-7	TRBD1	CASSLGQGRVEQYF	TGTGCCAGCAGCCTCGGACAGGGACGAGTCGAGCAGTACTTC
TRBV7-8	-	TRBJ2-2	-	CASSPIRAGELFF	TGTGCCAGCAGCCCCATCAGGGCCGGGGAGCTGTTTTTT
TRBV7-8	-	TRBJ1-3	-	CASSSQGTGNTIYF	TGTGCCAGCAGCTCCCAGGGTACTGGAAACACCATATATTTT
TRBV5-8	many	TRBJ2-2	-	CASSLGTRMNTGELFF	TGTGCCAGCAGCCTTGGAACCCGCATGAACACCGGGGAGCTGTTTTTT
TRBV6-1	many	TRBJ1-2	-	CASSDGTEYGYTF	TGTGCCAGCAGTGATGGAACGGAATATGGCTACACCTTC
TRBV7-9	-	TRBJ1-3	-	CASSLQGNTIYF	TGTGCCAGCAGCTTACAGGGAAACACCATATATTTT